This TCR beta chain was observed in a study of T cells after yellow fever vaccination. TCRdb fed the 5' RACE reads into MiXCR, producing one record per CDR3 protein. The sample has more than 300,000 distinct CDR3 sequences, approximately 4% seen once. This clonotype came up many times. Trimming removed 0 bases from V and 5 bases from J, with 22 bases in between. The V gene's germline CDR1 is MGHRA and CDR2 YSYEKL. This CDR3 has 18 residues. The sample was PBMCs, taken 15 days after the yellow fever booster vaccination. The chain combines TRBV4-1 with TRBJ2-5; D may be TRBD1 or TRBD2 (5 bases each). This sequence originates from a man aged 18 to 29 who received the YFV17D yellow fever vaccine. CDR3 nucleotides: TGCGCCAGCAGCCAAGATGAGGGGCAGCCTCCGTTTTGGGAGACCCAGTACTTC. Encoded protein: CASSQDEGQPPFWETQYF.